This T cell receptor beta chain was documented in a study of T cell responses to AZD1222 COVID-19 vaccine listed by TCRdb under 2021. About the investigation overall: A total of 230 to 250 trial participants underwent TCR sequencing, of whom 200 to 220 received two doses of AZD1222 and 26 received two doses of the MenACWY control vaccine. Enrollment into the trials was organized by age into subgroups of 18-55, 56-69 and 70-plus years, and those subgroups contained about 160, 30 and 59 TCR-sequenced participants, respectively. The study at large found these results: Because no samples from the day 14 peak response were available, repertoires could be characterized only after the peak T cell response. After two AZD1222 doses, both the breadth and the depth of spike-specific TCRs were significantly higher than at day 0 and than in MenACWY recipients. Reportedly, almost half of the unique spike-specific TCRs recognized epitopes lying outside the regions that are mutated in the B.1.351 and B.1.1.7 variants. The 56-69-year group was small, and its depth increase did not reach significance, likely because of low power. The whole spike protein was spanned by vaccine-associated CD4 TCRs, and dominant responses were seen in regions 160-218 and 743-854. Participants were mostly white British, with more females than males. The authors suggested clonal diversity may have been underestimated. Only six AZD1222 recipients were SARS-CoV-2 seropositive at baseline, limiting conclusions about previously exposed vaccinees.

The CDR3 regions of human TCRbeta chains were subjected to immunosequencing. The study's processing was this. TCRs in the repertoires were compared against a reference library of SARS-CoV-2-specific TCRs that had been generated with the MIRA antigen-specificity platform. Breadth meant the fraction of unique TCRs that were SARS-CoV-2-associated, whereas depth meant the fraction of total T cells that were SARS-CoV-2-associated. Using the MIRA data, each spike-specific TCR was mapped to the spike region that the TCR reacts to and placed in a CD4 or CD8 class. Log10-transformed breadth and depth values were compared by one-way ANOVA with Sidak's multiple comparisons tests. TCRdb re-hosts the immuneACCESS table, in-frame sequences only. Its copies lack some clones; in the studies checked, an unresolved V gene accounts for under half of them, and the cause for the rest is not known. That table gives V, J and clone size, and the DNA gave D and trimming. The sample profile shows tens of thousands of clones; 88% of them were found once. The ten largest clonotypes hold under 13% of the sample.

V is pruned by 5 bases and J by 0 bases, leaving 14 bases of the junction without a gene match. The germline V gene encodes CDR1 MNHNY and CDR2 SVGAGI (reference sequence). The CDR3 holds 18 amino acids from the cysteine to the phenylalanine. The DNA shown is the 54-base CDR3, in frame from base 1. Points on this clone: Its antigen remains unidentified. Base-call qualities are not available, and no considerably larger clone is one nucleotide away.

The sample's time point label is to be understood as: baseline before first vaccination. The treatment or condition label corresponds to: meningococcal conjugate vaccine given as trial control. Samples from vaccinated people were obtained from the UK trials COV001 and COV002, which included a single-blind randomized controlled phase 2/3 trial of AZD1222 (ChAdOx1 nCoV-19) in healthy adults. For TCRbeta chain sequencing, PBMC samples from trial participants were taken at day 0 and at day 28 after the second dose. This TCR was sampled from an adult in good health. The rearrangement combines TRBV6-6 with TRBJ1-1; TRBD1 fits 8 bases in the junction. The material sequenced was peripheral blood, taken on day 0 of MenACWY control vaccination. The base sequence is TGTGCCAGCAGTCAAAATCGACAGGGGTGGCGCATGAACACTGAAGCTTTCTTT. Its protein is CASSQNRQGWRMNTEAFF.